This is a list of T cell receptor beta chains from one sample in a study of blood T cell repertoires in COVID-19. Profiling relied on immunoSEQ multiplex PCR, and the TCRdb table lists in-frame clones only, not all of them. Here the sample spans around 260,000 clones, about 80% being singletons. Specimen: PBMCs or T cells enriched from blood (not recorded which). The receptors come from a man aged 30-40 years with acute COVID-19. CDR3s include the opening cysteine and the closing phenylalanine or tryptophan. D genes are given only for firm matches. Clone size is shown for a subset of rows, as once, few, many or a class of expanded clone.

-	14	-	TRBV11-3	TRBJ2-5	TGTGCCAGCAGCGCCAGGACTACCCAAGAGACCCAGTACTTC	CASSARTTQETQYF
-	16	-	TRBV5-5	TRBJ1-5	TGTGCCAGCAGCTTGGGGCTCAGCGGAGGACCGGAGCCCCAGCATTTT	CASSLGLSGGPEPQHF
TRBD1	16	-	TRBV19	TRBJ2-2	TGTGCCAGTAGTAACCGACAGGGTTCGAACACCGGGGAGCTGTTTTTT	CASSNRQGSNTGELFF
-	12	-	TRBV19	TRBJ1-4	TGTGCCAGTAGTATGTTGAGGGGGGGACTGTTTTTT	CASSMLRGGLFF
TRBD2	15	-	TRBV28	TRBJ2-2	TGTGCCAGCATGGTAGCGGGGGCGCGAACCGGGGAGCTGTTTTTT	CASMVAGARTGELFF
-	13	-	TRBV4-3	TRBJ1-2	TGCGCCAGCAGCCAAGATCTGCGCTATGGCTACACCTTC	CASSQDLRYGYTF
-	14	-	TRBV21-1	TRBJ1-2	TGTGCCAGCAGCAAAGAGGGGACAGGGGGTGGCTACACCTTC	CASSKEGTGGGYTF
-	16	-	TRBV11-1	TRBJ2-5	TGTGCCAGCAGCGCCATATCCACCGGGAGACAAGAGACCCAGTACTTC	CASSAISTGRQETQYF
-	16	-	TRBV9	TRBJ1-1	TGTGCCAGCAGCGTAGGTTCAGGCGCCCCAATGGCTGAAGCTTTCTTT	CASSVGSGAPMAEAFF
-	16	-	TRBV7-9	TRBJ1-3	TGTGCCAGCAGCTCCGACAGGACGATCTCTGGAAACACCATATATTTT	CASSSDRTISGNTIYF
-	16	-	TRBV5-4	TRBJ1-2	TGTGCCAGCAGCCCGGGAGGGACTGCAGCTAACTATGGCTACACCTTC	CASSPGGTAANYGYTF
-	17	-	TRBV5-1	TRBJ1-1	TGCGCCAGCAGCAAAACTACAGGGACCCGTTCCATGACTGAAGCTTTCTTT	CASSKTTGTRSMTEAFF
-	15	-	TRBV5-1	TRBJ1-2	TGTGCCAGCAGCTTCGGTTGGGGGCCAGGCTATGGCTACACCTTC	CASSFGWGPGYGYTF
-	11	-	TRBV6-5	TRBJ2-1	TGTGCCAGCAGGGTACAGGATGAGCAGTTCTTC	CASRVQDEQFF
-	13	-	TRBV18	TRBJ2-5	TGTGCCAGCTCACCCCAGGGGATTGAGACCCAGTACTTC	CASSPQGIETQYF
-	15	-	TRBV5-6	TRBJ1-5	TGTGCCAGCAGCTTGTTCACACCGATCAATCAGCCCCAGCATTTT	CASSLFTPINQPQHF
-	17	-	TRBV2	TRBJ2-3	TGTGCCAGCGAGGGTCTGGAGGGACTCCAAAGCACAGATACGCAGTATTTT	CASEGLEGLQSTDTQYF
-	18	-	TRBV21-1	TRBJ1-1	TGTGCCAGCAGCATCCGGGACAGGGGGCGCGTGGATCGCACTGAAGCTTTCTTT	CASSIRDRGRVDRTEAFF
TRBD2	15	-	TRBV9	TRBJ2-3	TGTGCCAGCAGCGACACCGGGACTAACACAGATACGCAGTATTTT	CASSDTGTNTDTQYF
-	14	once	TRBV19	TRBJ1-2	TGTGCCAGTAGTATCCCGGACGGGGACTATGGCTACACCTTC	CASSIPDGDYGYTF
TRBD1	16	once	TRBV5-1	TRBJ1-5	TGCGCCAGCAGCGACTCGGGACAGGATAGCAATCAGCCCCAGCATTTT	CASSDSGQDSNQPQHF
TRBD1	15	-	TRBV13	TRBJ2-3	TGTGCCAGCGCTGTGGGACAGGGGAAGGAGGATACGCAGTATTTT	CASAVGQGKEDTQYF
-	14	once	TRBV6-1	TRBJ1-2	TGTGCCAGCAGTGAAGCACGCGGATACTATGGCTACACCTTC	CASSEARGYYGYTF
-	13	-	TRBV12-3/TRBV12-4	TRBJ2-1	TGTGCCAGCAGTTTAAGGGGTAGGGATGAGCAGTTCTTC	CASSLRGRDEQFF
-	11	-	TRBV28	TRBJ1-4	TGTGCCATCGAAGCCCGTGAAAAACTGTTTTTT	CAIEAREKLFF
TRBD1	14	many	TRBV6-1	TRBJ2-1	TGTGCCAGCAGTGAGGGACAGGACTACAATGAGCAGTTCTTC	CASSEGQDYNEQFF
-	18	-	TRBV28	TRBJ1-4	TGTGCCAGCAGTCCCCCCCCGCGGGGCGGCGCCCTTGGGGAAAAACTGTTTTTT	CASSPPPRGGALGEKLFF
-	14	-	TRBV7-9	TRBJ1-5	TGTGCCAGCAGCTTGGCGGCCGCAGGGCAGCCCCAGCATTTT	CASSLAAAGQPQHF
-	15	-	TRBV20-1	TRBJ1-1	TGCAGTGCTAGTAGCGATTGGCAGCTCAACACTGAAGCTTTCTTT	CSASSDWQLNTEAFF
-	15	-	TRBV4-2	TRBJ1-4	TGTGCCAGCAGCCAAGTCCGGGAGGGGGATGAAAAACTGTTTTTT	CASSQVREGDEKLFF
-	18	-	TRBV7-3	TRBJ2-1	TGTGCCAGCAGCTTAAATCCGCCTTCTCCGATGACATACAATGAGCAGTTCTTC	CASSLNPPSPMTYNEQFF
-	15	-	TRBV11-2	TRBJ1-5	TGTGCCAGCAGCTTAGGTAATGTGGGCAGAGCTTCGTTACATTTT	CASSLGNVGRASLHF
TRBD1	18	once	TRBV9	TRBJ1-3	TGTGCCAGCAGCGTAGAGGGACAGGGGTTTCCCTCTGGAAACACCATATATTTT	CASSVEGQGFPSGNTIYF
-	14	-	TRBV14	TRBJ2-5	TGTGCCAGCAGCCACCCAGGGTTGGTAGAGACCCAGTACTTC	CASSHPGLVETQYF
-	14	few	TRBV27	TRBJ2-1	TGTGCCAGCAGTCTAGACCTCTCCTACAATGAGCAGTTCTTC	CASSLDLSYNEQFF
-	12	-	TRBV19	TRBJ2-5	TGTGCCAGTAGTCCCAGGGCTGAGACCCAGTACTTC	CASSPRAETQYF
-	13	-	TRBV27	TRBJ1-1	TGTGCCAGCAGTTTCGCAGGGGAGGGTGAAGCTTTCTTT	CASSFAGEGEAFF
TRBD1	16	-	TRBV28	TRBJ1-6	TGTGCCAGCAGTCCCCAAGCTGGACAGGGGAACTCACCCCTCCACTTT	CASSPQAGQGNSPLHF
-	15	-	TRBV19	TRBJ2-2	TGTGCCAGTAGTATTGTGGGGGCGGCCACCGGGGAGCTGTTTTTT	CASSIVGAATGELFF
-	15	-	TRBV27	TRBJ2-3	TGTGCCAGCAGTTTAGGCACCTCTGACACAGATACGCAGTATTTT	CASSLGTSDTDTQYF